What follows describes a single T cell receptor (beta chain). Its matching antigen is unknown. In the PCR, 60 Vbeta and 13 Jbeta primers were used. Generated by immunoSEQ multiplex PCR, the TCRdb table keeps only in-frame clones and is missing some. Of about 78,000 clones listed, approximately 57% are singletons. This CDR3 region has 15 residues. The V end lost 3 bases, the J end lost 3 bases, and 12 bases lay between the germline ends. Looked up from germline, CDR1 is MNHEY and CDR2 is SMNVEV (reference sequence). The data belong to a study of cytomegalovirus exposure and HLA in healthy donors. The study, taken as a whole, reports: Later work found most CMV-associated TCR beta chains apparently HLA-restricted. Cytomegalovirus status was reportedly diagnosed by the classifier with high sensitivity and specificity. TRBV6-2, TRBV6-3 and some other V segments were unresolvable in 87-base-pair reads.

Sample: PBMCs. V is TRBV27 and J is TRBJ2-1; a weak D match, TRBD1 (5 bases). The TCR sequence derives from a man aged 25-45 years in good health and CMV-seropositive. The CDR3 here is CASSLGPSNYNEQFF. CDR3 nucleotide sequence: TGTGCCAGCAGTTTGGGGCCTAGTAACTACAATGAGCAGTTCTTC.